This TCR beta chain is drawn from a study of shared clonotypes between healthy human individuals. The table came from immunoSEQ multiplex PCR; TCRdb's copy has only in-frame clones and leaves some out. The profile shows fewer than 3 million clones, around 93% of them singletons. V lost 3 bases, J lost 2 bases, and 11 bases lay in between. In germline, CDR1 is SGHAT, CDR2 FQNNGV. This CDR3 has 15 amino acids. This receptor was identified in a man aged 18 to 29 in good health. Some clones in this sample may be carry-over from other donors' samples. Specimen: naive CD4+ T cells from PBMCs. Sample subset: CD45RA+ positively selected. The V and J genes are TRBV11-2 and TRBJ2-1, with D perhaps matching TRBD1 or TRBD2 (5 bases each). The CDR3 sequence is CASSFSGSPYNEQFF. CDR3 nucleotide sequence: TGTGCCAGCAGCTTCTCAGGGAGCCCCTACAATGAGCAGTTCTTC.